The rows below give T cell receptor beta chains drawn from one sample of a study of blood T cell repertoires in COVID-19. Data came from immunoSEQ multiplex PCR; TCRdb stores just in-frame clones and leaves some out. The sample consists of some 150,000 clones, around 87% of them appearing once. Input material: peripheral blood. These receptors were taken from a man in his late teens or twenties with active or convalescent COVID-19. Each CDR3 is given with its conserved first and last residue. D genes are given only for firm matches. Clone size is shown for a subset of rows, as once, few, many or a class of expanded clone.

J gene: TRBJ2-4; V gene: TRBV4-2; D gene: .; clone size: .; CDR3 DNA: TGTGCCAGCAGCCTATATGGAGTGATGGACTTC; CDR3 protein: CASSLYGVMDF
J gene: TRBJ2-5; V gene: TRBV2; D gene: TRBD2; clone size: .; CDR3 DNA: TGTGCCAGCAGTGGACAAGCGGGGGACGTAGAGACCCAGTACTTC; CDR3 protein: CASSGQAGDVETQYF
J gene: TRBJ1-2; V gene: TRBV6-5; D gene: .; clone size: .; CDR3 DNA: TGTGCCAGCAGTTACCCTAGAATCCGAGCCTATGGCTACACCTTC; CDR3 protein: CASSYPRIRAYGYTF
J gene: TRBJ1-2; V gene: TRBV5-6; D gene: .; clone size: .; CDR3 DNA: TGTGCCAGCAGCCCCGGGGTGGGGGCCTATGGCTACACCTTC; CDR3 protein: CASSPGVGAYGYTF
J gene: TRBJ2-3; V gene: TRBV2; D gene: TRBD2; clone size: .; CDR3 DNA: TGTGCCAGCACCCTCGGGGGGAGACCTAGCACAGATACGCAGTATTTT; CDR3 protein: CASTLGGRPSTDTQYF
J gene: TRBJ1-1; V gene: TRBV5-1; D gene: .; clone size: once; CDR3 DNA: TGCGCCAGCACCCAGGGGAACACTGAAGCTTTCTTT; CDR3 protein: CASTQGNTEAFF
J gene: TRBJ1-1; V gene: TRBV19; D gene: .; clone size: .; CDR3 DNA: TGTGCCAGTAGTATTTACGGGTATCGAATGAACACTGAAGCTTTCTTT; CDR3 protein: CASSIYGYRMNTEAFF
J gene: TRBJ2-5; V gene: TRBV7-9; D gene: .; clone size: .; CDR3 DNA: TGTGCCAGCAGCTTTACCGGGACCCAGTACTTC; CDR3 protein: CASSFTGTQYF
J gene: TRBJ2-3; V gene: TRBV7-8; D gene: TRBD2; clone size: once; CDR3 DNA: TGTGCCAGCAGCTCTTGGACTAGCGGGAGGATGGATACGCAGTATTTT; CDR3 protein: CASSSWTSGRMDTQYF
J gene: TRBJ2-1; V gene: TRBV5-1; D gene: TRBD2; clone size: once; CDR3 DNA: TGCGCCAGCAGCTTGGAGAGGTATAGCGGGCCCTACAATGAGCAGTTCTTC; CDR3 protein: CASSLERYSGPYNEQFF
J gene: TRBJ2-3; V gene: TRBV7-9; D gene: TRBD2; clone size: .; CDR3 DNA: TGTGCCAGCAGCTTAGTCCTAGCGGTGGGAGGGGATACGCAGTATTTT; CDR3 protein: CASSLVLAVGGDTQYF
J gene: TRBJ1-2; V gene: TRBV2; D gene: TRBD1; clone size: once; CDR3 DNA: TGTGCCAGCATCTACAGGGGTACTAACTATGGCTACACCTTC; CDR3 protein: CASIYRGTNYGYTF
J gene: TRBJ2-3; V gene: TRBV7-2; D gene: .; clone size: .; CDR3 DNA: TGTGCCAGCAGCCCACTAGATATAGTTTTTTCTCCACGCACAGATACGCAGTATTTT; CDR3 protein: CASSPLDIVFSPRTDTQYF
J gene: TRBJ2-1; V gene: TRBV6-5; D gene: TRBD1; clone size: .; CDR3 DNA: TGTGCCAGCGGGCCTTTTAGGACAGGTCGCAATGAGCAGTTCTTC; CDR3 protein: CASGPFRTGRNEQFF
J gene: TRBJ1-1; V gene: TRBV7-4; D gene: .; clone size: .; CDR3 DNA: TGTGCCAGACAAGATCCTCCTCCGTCTTCCACAGACCTTTGGACACCGAACACTGAAGCTTTCTTT; CDR3 protein: CARQDPPPSSTDLWTPNTEAFF
J gene: TRBJ2-2; V gene: TRBV9; D gene: .; clone size: .; CDR3 DNA: TGTGCCAGCAGCGTATCCGGAGGATACACCGGGGAGCTGTTTTTT; CDR3 protein: CASSVSGGYTGELFF
J gene: TRBJ1-5; V gene: TRBV4-1; D gene: .; clone size: .; CDR3 DNA: TGCGCCAGCAGCCAGACTCCTAATCAGCCCCAGCATTTT; CDR3 protein: CASSQTPNQPQHF
J gene: TRBJ2-3; V gene: TRBV27; D gene: TRBD2; clone size: once; CDR3 DNA: TGTGCCAGCAGTTCTAGCGGTTTTCAGGATACGCAGTATTTT; CDR3 protein: CASSSSGFQDTQYF
J gene: TRBJ2-5; V gene: TRBV28; D gene: .; clone size: .; CDR3 DNA: TGTGCCAGCACCCAAGGGGGGGGATTAGAGGCCCAGTACTTC; CDR3 protein: CASTQGGGLEAQYF
J gene: TRBJ1-2; V gene: TRBV13; D gene: TRBD1; clone size: .; CDR3 DNA: TGTGCCAGCGCAAGTAGGGGGCAATGGGGGCGCTACACCTTC; CDR3 protein: CASASRGQWGRYTF
J gene: TRBJ1-2; V gene: TRBV10-3; D gene: .; clone size: once; CDR3 DNA: TGTGCCATCAGTGATCTCGCAGGAAGTAACTATGGCTACACCTTC; CDR3 protein: CAISDLAGSNYGYTF
J gene: TRBJ2-5; V gene: TRBV13; D gene: .; clone size: .; CDR3 DNA: TGTGCCAGCAGCCCACCCCCTCCAACTCCTAGCCAAGAGACCCAGTACTTC; CDR3 protein: CASSPPPPTPSQETQYF
J gene: TRBJ2-1; V gene: TRBV10-2; D gene: TRBD1; clone size: .; CDR3 DNA: TGCGCCAGCAGACAGGGGAGCTCCTACAATGAGCAGTTCTTC; CDR3 protein: CASRQGSSYNEQFF
J gene: TRBJ1-5; V gene: TRBV6-5; D gene: TRBD1; clone size: .; CDR3 DNA: TGTGCCAGCAGTCGGACAGGGAATCAGCCCCAGCATTTT; CDR3 protein: CASSRTGNQPQHF
J gene: TRBJ2-2; V gene: TRBV25-1; D gene: .; clone size: once; CDR3 DNA: TGTGCCAGCAGTGTCGGTTTTTCAGGCGGGGAGCTGTTTTTT; CDR3 protein: CASSVGFSGGELFF
J gene: TRBJ2-3; V gene: TRBV5-1; D gene: .; clone size: once; CDR3 DNA: TGCGCCAGCAGCTCCGGACAGCCCGGGGCAGATACGCAGTATTTT; CDR3 protein: CASSSGQPGADTQYF